Shown below are 23 T cell receptor beta chains from a single sample sequenced in a study of shared clonotypes between healthy human individuals. It was CD45RO-negative cells, positively selected for CCR7, that made up naive CD8 cells, with terminally differentiated effector memory CD45RA+ cells excluded. Assay: immunoSEQ multiplex PCR; the TCRdb copy retains only in-frame clones and omits some. This table holds about 2 million clones, roughly 95% found once. The source material was naive CD8+ T cells sorted from blood. The source of these receptors is a man younger than 30 in good health.

This clone was observed once. The chain combines TRBV7-8 with TRBJ2-1; tentative D call: TRBD1 (5 bases). V was clipped by 6 bases and J by 0 bases, with 6 bases between them. The CDR3 is made up of 13 amino acids. CDR1 and CDR2 (germline): SGHVS, FQNEAQ. The CDR3 DNA is TGTGCCAGCAGAGGGGTCTCCTACAATGAGCAGTTCTTC. Protein: CASRGVSYNEQFF.

About this clone: The sample contains more than one DNA sequence encoding this CDR3. The chain carries TRBV27 and TRBJ2-1; D is unresolved. Germline lookup yields CDR1 MNHEY and CDR2 SMNVEV (reference sequence). V was trimmed by 3 bases and J by 2 bases, leaving 5 bases between them. The length of the CDR3 is 13 residues. The DNA for the CDR3 is TGTGCCAGCAGTTTGGGCGCCTACAATGAGCAGTTCTTC. Amino acid sequence: CASSLGAYNEQFF.

The rearrangement uses TRBV27 and TRBJ2-1; possibly TRBD2 for D (6 bases). Germline V gene sequence: CDR1 MNHEY, CDR2 SMNVEV (reference sequence). Trimming pared 3 bases from V and 5 bases from J, leaving 29 bases between. CDR3 length: 20 amino acids. The CDR3: CASSFLLTGAAGRENNEQFF. DNA for the CDR3: TGTGCCAGCAGTTTTTTACTGACGGGAGCGGCGGGCCGCGAGAACAATGAGCAGTTCTTC.

This clone came up once. This same CDR3 is encoded by further DNA sequences in the sample. CDR3 protein: CASSDGTQYF. CDR3 in DNA: TGTGCCAGCAGTGACGGGACCCAGTACTTC. The chain carries TRBV2 and TRBJ2-5; no firm D call. Germline lookup yields CDR1 SNHLY and CDR2 FYNNEI. The CDR3 has 10 amino acids. The ends were cut back, 3 bases at V and 7 bases at J, with 3 bases in the middle.

This rearrangement joins TRBV4-3 to TRBJ2-1; TRBD2 is a possible D gene (11 bases). The V end was cut by 2 bases, the J end by 2 bases, with 31 bases between. This CDR3 is 22 amino acids long. Germline lookup yields CDR1 LGHNA and CDR2 YSLEER. CDR3 in amino acids: CASSQSGTGAPGTSGAYNEQFF. For the CDR3, the DNA is TGCGCCAGCAGCCAATCCGGGACAGGGGCCCCCGGGACTAGCGGAGCCTACAATGAGCAGTTCTTC.

This chain links TRBV7-6 with TRBJ2-7, with 9 bases identical to TRBD1. Germline CDR1 reads SGHVS; CDR2 reads FNYEAQ. There are 13 residues in the CDR3. Trimming cost V 5 bases and J 3 bases; bases outside gene matches: 2. The DNA of the CDR3 is TGTGCCAGCAGCACGGGACAGGGCTACGAGCAGTACTTC. Protein: CASSTGQGYEQYF.

The genes are TRBV5-4 and TRBJ2-7; 9 bases agree with TRBD1. CDR1 is SGHNT and CDR2 is YYREEE in the germline V gene (reference sequence). Unmatched junction bases numbered 3, after V lost 1 base and J lost 1 base. CDR3 size: 15 residues. CDR3 region: CASSLWDRVSYEQYF. CDR3 bases: TGTGCCAGCAGCTTGTGGGACAGGGTATCCTACGAGCAGTACTTC.

This sequence joins TRBV2 and TRBJ2-3; 9 bases align to TRBD1. This CDR3 is built from 16 residues. With V trimmed by 3 bases and J by 2 bases, 6 bases remained unmatched. CDR1 and CDR2 (germline): SNHLY, FYNNEI. The CDR3 DNA reads as TGTGCCAGCAGTGAGCCCCGGGACAGGGACACAGATACGCAGTATTTT. As protein: CASSEPRDRDTDTQYF.

On this clone: The same CDR3 arises from other DNA sequences in this sample as well. The chain carries TRBV6-5 and TRBJ2-1, with D perhaps matching TRBD2 (5 bases). Germline V gene sequence: CDR1 MNHEY, CDR2 SVGAGI. The V end lost 5 bases, the J end lost 0 bases, and 8 bases lay between the germline ends. This CDR3 spans 14 amino acids. The CDR3 coding sequence is TGTGCCAGCAGTACCCGGGACTCCTACAATGAGCAGTTCTTC. Amino acid sequence: CASSTRDSYNEQFF.

The genes are TRBV19 and TRBJ2-7; 9 nucleotides agree with TRBD1. V lost 3 bases to trimming and J lost 3 bases; unmatched junction nucleotides: 6. The length of the CDR3 is 15 residues. Germline CDR1 is LNHDA and CDR2 is SQIVND (reference sequence). DNA for the CDR3: TGTGCCAGTAGTATGGTGGGACAGGGAGACTACGAGCAGTACTTC. The encoded protein is CASSMVGQGDYEQYF.

V and J are TRBV9 and TRBJ2-5; 11 nucleotides agree with TRBD1. There are 16 residues in the CDR3. Germline V lookup: CDR1 SGDLS, CDR2 YYNGEE. The V segment lost 3 bases and the J segment 2 bases; nucleotides outside the gene matches: 6. This CDR3 reads CASSDRTGGLQETQYF. The CDR3 DNA reads TGTGCCAGCAGCGATAGGACAGGGGGCCTACAAGAGACCCAGTACTTC.

A remark on this clone: Distinct nucleotide sequences in the sample also encode this CDR3. The V call is TRBV6-5, the J call TRBJ1-1; D unresolved. This CDR3 region has 13 residues. Germline CDR1 reads MNHEY; CDR2 reads SVGAGI. V lost 4 bases and J 1 base, leaving 7 bases between the germline ends. The CDR3 DNA reads as TGTGCCAGCAGTTTGACGGAGAACACTGAAGCTTTCTTT. Translating it yields CASSLTENTEAFF.

The gene calls are TRBV5-1 and TRBJ2-5; the match to TRBD2 covers 14 bases. In germline, CDR1 is SGHRS, CDR2 YFSETQ. This CDR3 is 15 amino acids long. V was clipped by 4 bases and J by 3 bases; unmatched bases: 2. The CDR3 loop reads CASSAGLAGEETQYF. As DNA, the CDR3 is TGCGCCAGCAGCGCGGGACTAGCGGGAGAAGAGACCCAGTACTTC.

The genes are TRBV7-9 and TRBJ2-3; 12 nucleotides agree with TRBD2. The CDR3 is 17 amino acids. Germline CDR1 is SEHNR and CDR2 is FQNEAQ (reference sequence). Losses at the gene ends were 3 bases for V and 1 base for J; bases not matched to a gene: 5. CDR3 amino acids: CASSLYLAGGGTDTQYF. CDR3 DNA: TGTGCCAGCAGCTTGTATCTAGCGGGGGGGGGCACAGATACGCAGTATTTT.

This chain joins TRBV7-9 and TRBJ2-3; 11 positions agree with TRBD2. Germline loops: CDR1 SEHNR, CDR2 FQNEAQ (reference sequence). The CDR3 contains 14 residues. After removal of 5 bases from V and 4 bases from J, the junction contained 2 bases not matched to a gene. The CDR3 DNA is TGTGCCAGCAGCACTAGCGGGAGACCAGATACGCAGTATTTT. Translation gives CASSTSGRPDTQYF. Looking up the rest from reference TRBV7-9 and TRBJ2-3 gives the full variable domain: DTGVSQNPRHKITKRGQNVTFRCDPISEHNRLYWYRQTLGQGPEFLTYFQNEAQLEKSRLLSDRFSAERPKGSFSTLEIQRTEQGDSAMYLCASSTSGRPDTQYFGPGTRLTVL.

This chain links TRBV29-1 with TRBJ2-1, with 8 bases identical to TRBD2. Germline V CDR1 and CDR2: SQVTM, ANQGSEA. The V segment lost 4 bases and the J segment 7 bases; nucleotides outside the gene matches: 6. CDR3 length equals 13 residues. This chain's CDR3 is CSVVGLAKNEQFF. The CDR3 nucleotides are TGCAGCGTTGTAGGACTAGCTAAGAATGAGCAGTTCTTC.

This chain connects TRBV7-8 to TRBJ1-4; a weak D match, TRBD1 (5 bases). Per germline, CDR1 SGHVS and CDR2 FQNEAQ. V lost 1 base, J lost 0 bases, and 15 bases lay in between. The CDR3 loop spans 18 amino acids. This chain's CDR3 is CASSLDEQAASTNEKLFF. Here the CDR3 DNA reads TGTGCCAGCAGCTTAGATGAACAGGCCGCTTCAACTAATGAAAAACTGTTTTTT. Variable domain in full (rest from reference TRBV7-8 and TRBJ1-4): GAGVSQSPRYKVAKRGQDVALRCDPISGHVSLFWYQQALGQGPEFLTYFQNEAQLDKSGLPSDRFFAERPEGSVSTLKIQRTQQEDSAVYLCASSLDEQAASTNEKLFFGSGTQLSVL.

The CDR3 nucleotides are TGTGCCAGCAGTTTAGAGGGAGCGGGACGGATCAAAGGTGAGCAGTTCTTC. This translates into CASSLEGAGRIKGEQFF. This chain links TRBV27 with TRBJ2-1; TRBD2 agrees at 7 bases. The length of the CDR3 is 17 residues. Germline V gene sequence: CDR1 MNHEY, CDR2 SMNVEV (reference sequence). The V segment lost 2 bases and the J segment 9 bases; nucleotides outside the gene matches: 16.

The CDR3 bases are TGTGCCAGCTCACCTTCTCCGGGACTAGCGTCGGAAGGGGAGTTCTTC. Amino acid sequence: CASSPSPGLASEGEFF. This chain connects TRBV18 to TRBJ2-1; 10 nucleotides align to TRBD2. Trimming took 3 bases from V and 14 from J; bases not matched to a gene: 16. The CDR3 covers 16 residues. CDR1 and CDR2 from the germline V gene are KGHSH and LQKENI.

The chain links TRBV7-6 to TRBJ2-7, with D possibly called TRBD1 or TRBD2 (5 bases each). The CDR3 is made up of 15 amino acids. CDR1 is SGHVS, CDR2 FNYEAQ, per germline. Deletions cut 1 base from V and 1 base from J, with 11 bases between. CDR3 loop: CASSLGGYSSYEQYF. CDR3 in DNA: TGTGCCAGCAGCTTAGGGGGGTATTCTTCCTACGAGCAGTACTTC.

Turning to this clone: A junction end diverges from the germline sequence, so it may reflect a read error. The chain has TRBV6-5 and TRBJ2-7; D gene uncertain. The CDR3 has 12 amino acids. Germline V gives CDR1 MNHEY, CDR2 SVGAGI. The CDR3 DNA is TGTGCCAGCACTCTACCTTCCGGGCTTCTGCACTTC. Its protein is CASTLPSGLLHF.

This chain connects TRBV7-2 to TRBJ2-5; 8 bases are a match to TRBD2. The CDR3 is 15 residues long. The germline V gene has CDR1 SGHTA and CDR2 FQGNSA. Trimming cost V 5 bases and J 4 bases; bases outside gene matches: 9. The CDR3 sequence is CASSGGAGDGETQYF. CDR3 coding DNA: TGTGCCAGCAGCGGGGGAGCGGGAGACGGAGAGACCCAGTACTTC.

J is TRBJ2-7 and V is TRBV27; 10 positions match TRBD2. J was trimmed by 3 bases and V by 0 bases; bases with no gene match: 5. This CDR3 comprises 16 residues. In germline, CDR1 is MNHEY, CDR2 SMNVEV (reference sequence). CDR3 nucleotide sequence: TGTGCCAGCAGTTTATCAGTAGCGGGAGGCCTCTACGAGCAGTACTTC. It specifies CASSLSVAGGLYEQYF.